This T cell receptor beta chain was captured in a study of human T cells and chemical hapten exposure. The time point was: healthy volunteer bleed at 6 weeks. Total RNA was isolated from whole blood that had not been fractionated. TCRdb fed the RACE reads into MiXCR, producing one record per CDR3 protein. The sample includes 50,000 to 70,000 distinct CDR3 sequences, around 6.5% of them seen just once. With regard to this clonotype: The target antigen is unknown.

Findings of the study overall: TCRs above 1 in 1000 frequency did not change with DPC sensitization.

The CDR3 length is 15 residues. Germline V lookup: CDR1 SGHDT, CDR2 YYEEEE. The V end was cut by 0 bases, the J end by 4 bases, with 13 bases between. This receptor was identified in a female donor in good health. Some clones in this sample may be carry-over from other donors' samples. The chain has TRBV5-6 and TRBJ1-1; no clear D gene. The sample was whole blood. In nucleotides, the CDR3 is TGTGCCAGCAGCTTGGAGCGGGTCAGAGGCACTGAAGCTTTCTTT. Translated: CASSLERVRGTEAFF.